This TCR beta chain derives from a study of siplizumab effects on memory and regulatory T cells. This CDR3 spans 15 amino acids. Germline V gene lookup returns CDR1 MNHNY and CDR2 SVGAGI (reference sequence). The J segment lost 5 bases and the V segment lost 2 bases, leaving 8 bases of the junction unmatched. Per sample, around 92,000 TCR templates underwent assay. Sequencing was performed with immunoSEQ multiplex PCR; in TCRdb, only in-frame clones are kept and a portion is missing. The table includes about 100,000 clones, approximately 90% detected once. General study points: Contribution to the alloresponse seemed major for naive T cells, which also seemed more diverse than memory cells. Researchers could not give a naive or memory phenotype to roughly 75-96% of proliferating CD4+ or CD8+ clones. Mapping to unstimulated subsets was achieved for only a minor fraction of alloreactive clones.

Regarding this clone: Antigen: not known.

This clonotype originated in a human donor in good health. Sequenced input: CD4+ T cells sorted from blood. The rearrangement uses TRBV6-6 and TRBJ1-1, with 7 bases aligning to TRBD1. The CDR3 region has the DNA TGTGCCAGCAGTTACCCGACAGGGATGAGGACTGAAGCTTTCTTT. This codes for CASSYPTGMRTEAFF.